The rows below give T cell receptor beta chains drawn from one sample of a study of blood T cells in healthy people across ages. One entry per CDR3 protein results from TCRdb running MiXCR on the 5' RACE reads. The sample holds about 1.5 million distinct CDR3 sequences, roughly 43% seen once. The sequencing input was blood. The source is a woman aged 18-29 years in good health. Both conserved end residues are part of each CDR3. Fields, in order: CDR3 protein, CDR3 DNA, V gene, clone size, J gene, D gene. A D gene is named only where the DNA matches it firmly. Rows may omit the clone size; those that give it use once, few, many or a size class.

CASSSVRTGRAYNEQFF | TGTGCCAGCAGTTCGGTAAGGACTGGACGGGCCTACAATGAGCAGTTCTTC | TRBV28 | - | TRBJ2-1 | -
CASSAYDRGNYNEQYF | TGTGCCAGCAGCGCCTACGACAGGGGGAACTACAATGAGCAGTACTTC | TRBV9 | - | TRBJ2-7 | TRBD1
CASSQEGQGHGGYTF | TGCGCCAGCAGCCAAGAGGGACAGGGACACGGTGGCTACACCTTC | TRBV4-1 | - | TRBJ1-2 | TRBD1
CASSFSGGFDGYTF | TGTGCCAGCAGCTTCTCCGGGGGGTTTGATGGCTACACCTTC | TRBV7-2 | - | TRBJ1-2 | -
CASNLRTANTEAFF | TGTGCCAGCAACTTGAGGACAGCGAACACTGAAGCTTTCTTT | TRBV6-5 | - | TRBJ1-1 | -
CSVDKRSSNTEASF | TGCAGCGTTGATAAGCGGAGCTCAAACACTGAAGCTTCCTTT | TRBV29-1 | - | TRBJ1-1 | -
CASSHTGNRYGEQYF | TGTGCCAGCAGCCACACAGGCAACAGGTACGGAGAGCAGTACTTC | TRBV7-9 | - | TRBJ2-7 | -
CASSLRVRYQETQYF | TGTGCCAGCAGCCTAAGGGTCCGGTACCAAGAGACCCAGTACTTC | TRBV7-8 | - | TRBJ2-5 | -
CASSEAWGYGNTIYF | TGTGCCAGCAGTGAAGCTTGGGGATATGGAAACACCATATATTTT | TRBV6-1 | - | TRBJ1-3 | -
CASSFQASYNEQFF | TGTGCCAGCAGCTTTCAGGCGTCCTACAATGAGCAGTTCTTC | TRBV7-2 | - | TRBJ2-1 | -
CASRAGTGGCNEQFF | TGTGCCAGCAGAGCCGGGACAGGGGGCTGCAATGAGCAGTTCTTC | TRBV21-1 | - | TRBJ2-1 | -
CASSGRRVVNTDTQYF | TGTGCCAGCAGTGGGCGCAGGGTTGTAAACACAGATACGCAGTATTTT | TRBV25-1 | few | TRBJ2-3 | -
CASIALAGNEQFF | TGTGCCAGCATCGCATTGGCGGGGAATGAGCAGTTCTTC | TRBV7-9 | once | TRBJ2-1 | -
CASSFYQVGMRDRQPQHF | TGTGCCAGCAGTTTCTATCAAGTGGGGATGAGGGATCGGCAGCCCCAGCATTTT | TRBV12-3/TRBV12-4 | - | TRBJ1-5 | -
CAWGQTRTGELFF | TGTGCCTGGGGACAGACGAGGACCGGGGAGCTGTTTTTT | TRBV30 | - | TRBJ2-2 | -